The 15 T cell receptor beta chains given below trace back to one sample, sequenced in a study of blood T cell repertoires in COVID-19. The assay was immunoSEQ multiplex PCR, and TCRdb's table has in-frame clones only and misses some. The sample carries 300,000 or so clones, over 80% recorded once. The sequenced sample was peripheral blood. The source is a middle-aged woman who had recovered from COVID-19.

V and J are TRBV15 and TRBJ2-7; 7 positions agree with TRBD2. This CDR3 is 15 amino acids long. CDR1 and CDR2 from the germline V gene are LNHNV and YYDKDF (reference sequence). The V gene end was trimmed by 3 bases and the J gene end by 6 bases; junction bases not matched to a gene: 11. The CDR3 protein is CATSSLSGWGGEQYF. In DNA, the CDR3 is TGTGCCACCAGCAGTCTGTCAGGGTGGGGGGGCGAGCAGTACTTC.

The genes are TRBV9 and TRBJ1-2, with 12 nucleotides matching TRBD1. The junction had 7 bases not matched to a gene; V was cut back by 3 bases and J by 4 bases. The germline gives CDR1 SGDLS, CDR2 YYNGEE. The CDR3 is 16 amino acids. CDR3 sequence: CASSANRDRGPYGYTF. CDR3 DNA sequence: TGTGCCAGCAGCGCTAACCGGGACAGGGGGCCCTATGGCTACACCTTC.

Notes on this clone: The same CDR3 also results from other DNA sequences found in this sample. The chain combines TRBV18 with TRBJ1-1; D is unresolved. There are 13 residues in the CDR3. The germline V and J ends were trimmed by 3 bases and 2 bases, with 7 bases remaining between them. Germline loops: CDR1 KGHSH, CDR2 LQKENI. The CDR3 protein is CASSPQVNTEAFF. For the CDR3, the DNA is TGTGCCAGCTCACCTCAGGTCAACACTGAAGCTTTCTTT.

The CDR3 bases are TGTGCCAGCAGCCCCGGGACAGGGGGCCGCCTTCCCGGGGAGCTGTTTTTT. It yields the protein CASSPGTGGRLPGELFF. The V and J genes are TRBV14 and TRBJ2-2; 12 nucleotides align to TRBD1. V gave up 4 bases and J gave up 6 bases; unmatched junction bases: 9. This CDR3 spans 17 amino acids. Germline V lookup: CDR1 SGHDN, CDR2 FVKESK.

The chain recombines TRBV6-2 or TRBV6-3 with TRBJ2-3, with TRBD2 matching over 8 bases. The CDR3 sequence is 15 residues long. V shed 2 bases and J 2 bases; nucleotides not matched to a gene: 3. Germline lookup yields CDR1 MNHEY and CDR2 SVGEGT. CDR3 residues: CASSYGRGVTDTQYF. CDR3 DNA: TGTGCCAGCAGTTACGGGCGGGGGGTCACAGATACGCAGTATTTT.

The CDR3 sequence is CASSYGTGGMNTEAFF. The CDR3 region has the DNA TGTGCCAGCAGTTACGGGACAGGGGGGATGAACACTGAAGCTTTCTTT. This rearrangement joins TRBV6-6 to TRBJ1-1; 11 bases match TRBD1. Losses at the gene ends were 2 bases for V and 0 bases for J; bases not matched to a gene: 2. From germline, CDR1 is MNHNY and CDR2 SVGAGI (reference sequence). There are 16 residues in the CDR3.

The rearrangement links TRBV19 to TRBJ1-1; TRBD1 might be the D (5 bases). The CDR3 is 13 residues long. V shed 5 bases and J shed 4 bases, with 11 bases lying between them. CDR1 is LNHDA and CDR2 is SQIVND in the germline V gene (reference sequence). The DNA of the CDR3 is TGTGCCAGTAGTTCTCTCGGGGGCACTGAAGCTTTCTTT. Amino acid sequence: CASSSLGGTEAFF.

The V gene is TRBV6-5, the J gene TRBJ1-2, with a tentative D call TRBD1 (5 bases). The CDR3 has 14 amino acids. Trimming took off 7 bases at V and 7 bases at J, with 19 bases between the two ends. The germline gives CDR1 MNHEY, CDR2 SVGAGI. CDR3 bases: TGTGCCAGCACGAGCCAGGGCCTTAGGGGTGGCTACACCTTC. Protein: CASTSQGLRGGYTF.

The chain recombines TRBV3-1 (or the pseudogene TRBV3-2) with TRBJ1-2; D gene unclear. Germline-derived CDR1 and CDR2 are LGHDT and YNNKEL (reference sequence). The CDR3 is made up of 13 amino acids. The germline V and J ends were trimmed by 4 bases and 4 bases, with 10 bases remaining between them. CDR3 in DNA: TGTGCCAGCAGCCTTGGGAGGACCTATGGCTACACCTTC. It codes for CASSLGRTYGYTF.

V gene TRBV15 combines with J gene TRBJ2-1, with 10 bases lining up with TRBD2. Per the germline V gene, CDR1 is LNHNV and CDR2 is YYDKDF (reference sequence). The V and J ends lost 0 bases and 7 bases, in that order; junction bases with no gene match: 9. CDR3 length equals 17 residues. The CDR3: CATSRDGSSGGINEQFF. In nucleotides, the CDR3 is TGTGCCACCAGCAGAGATGGCTCTAGCGGGGGAATAAATGAGCAGTTCTTC.

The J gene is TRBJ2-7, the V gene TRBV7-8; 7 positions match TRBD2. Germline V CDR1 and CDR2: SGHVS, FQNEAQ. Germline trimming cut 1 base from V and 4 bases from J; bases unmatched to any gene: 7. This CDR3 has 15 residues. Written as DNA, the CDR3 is TGTGCCAGCAGCTTAGTGGGGGACTACCCATACGAGCAGTACTTC. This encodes CASSLVGDYPYEQYF.

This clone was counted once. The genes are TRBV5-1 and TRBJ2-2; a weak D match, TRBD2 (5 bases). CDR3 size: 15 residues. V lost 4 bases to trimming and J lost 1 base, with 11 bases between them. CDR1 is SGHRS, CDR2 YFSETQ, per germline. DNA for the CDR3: TGCGCCAGCAGCCAATCCGGGGTGAACACCGGGGAGCTGTTTTTT. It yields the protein CASSQSGVNTGELFF.

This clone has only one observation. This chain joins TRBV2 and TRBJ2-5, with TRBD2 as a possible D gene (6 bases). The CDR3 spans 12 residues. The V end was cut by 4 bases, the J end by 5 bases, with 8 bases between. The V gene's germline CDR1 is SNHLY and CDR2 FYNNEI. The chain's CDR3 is CASSGGGETQYF. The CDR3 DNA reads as TGTGCCAGCAGTGGAGGAGGGGAGACCCAGTACTTC.

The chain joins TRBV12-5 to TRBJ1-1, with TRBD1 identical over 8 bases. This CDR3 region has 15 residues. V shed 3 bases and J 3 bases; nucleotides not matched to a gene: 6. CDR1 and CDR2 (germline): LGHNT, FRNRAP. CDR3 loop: CASGLRTGRDTEAFF. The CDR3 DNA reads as TGTGCTAGTGGTTTAAGGACAGGGAGGGACACTGAAGCTTTCTTT. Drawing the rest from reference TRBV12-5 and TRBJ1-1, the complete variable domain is DARVTQTPRHKVTEMGQEVTMRCQPILGHNTVFWYRQTMMQGLELLAYFRNRAPLDDSGMPKDRFSAEMPDATLATLKIQPSEPRDSAVYFCASGLRTGRDTEAFFGQGTRLTVV.

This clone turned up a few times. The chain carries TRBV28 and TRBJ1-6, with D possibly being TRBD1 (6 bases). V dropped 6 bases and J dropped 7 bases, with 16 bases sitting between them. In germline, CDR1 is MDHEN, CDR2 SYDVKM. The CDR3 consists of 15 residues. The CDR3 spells CASSPASGGNSPLHF. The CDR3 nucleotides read TGTGCCAGCAGCCCCGCCTCGGGGGGCAATTCACCCCTCCACTTT.